The T cell receptor beta chain described here comes from a study of shared clonotypes between healthy human individuals. Some clones are missing from TCRdb's copy, which holds only in-frame ones; the method was immunoSEQ multiplex PCR. This sample has about 1.5 million clones, with about 98% found just once. Per germline, CDR1 KGHSH and CDR2 LQKENI. The CDR3 is 19 residues long. Trimming pared 1 base from V and 0 bases from J, leaving 16 bases between. The receptor was isolated from a man aged 25 to 45 in good health. The sequencing input was naive CD4+ T cells sorted from blood. Stated subset: CD45RA+ positively selected. The V and J genes are TRBV18 and TRBJ2-6; D may be TRBD1 (5 bases). As DNA, the CDR3 is TGTGCCAGCTCACCACTTCCTGCAGGGATCTACTCTGGGGCCAACGTCCTGACTTTC. Protein: CASSPLPAGIYSGANVLTF.